This T cell receptor (beta chain) was found in a study of blood T cell repertoires in COVID-19. Turning to the study itself: COVID-19 samples from acute and convalescent phases originated in the United States, Italy and Spain.

As originally analysed: The assay estimated nucleated cells by amplifying reference gene primers. The method was immunoSEQ multiplex PCR; TCRdb's version includes in-frame clones alone and lacks a portion of them. V and J calls and clone size come straight from that table; D and trimming were deduced from the DNA. This repertoire shows fewer than 400,000 clones, roughly nine tenths found once; its top ten account for less than 3.5%. The CDR3 runs to 14 residues. Patients from Seattle were sampled longitudinally, starting during active infection. The chain uses TRBV21-1 and TRBJ1-2; the DNA was not used to check the table's D call, TRBD1. TRBV21-1 represents a pseudogene. This clonotype originated in a woman in her twenties or thirties with COVID-19, enrolled during active disease. Source material: peripheral blood. CDR3 bases: TGTGCCAGCAGCGTCGGGACAGGGGAATATGGCTACACCTTC. Translated: CASSVGTGEYGYTF.